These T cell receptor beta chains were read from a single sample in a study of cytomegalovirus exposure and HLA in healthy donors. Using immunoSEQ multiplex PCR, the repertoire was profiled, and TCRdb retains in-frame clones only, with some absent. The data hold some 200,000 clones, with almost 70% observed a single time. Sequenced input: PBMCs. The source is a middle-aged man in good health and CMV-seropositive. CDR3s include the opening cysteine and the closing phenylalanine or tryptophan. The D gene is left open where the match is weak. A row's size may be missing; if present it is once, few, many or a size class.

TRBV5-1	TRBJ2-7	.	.	TGCGCCAGCAGCTTGGCGGGTGACAGGTTGGACGAGCAGTACTTC	CASSLAGDRLDEQYF
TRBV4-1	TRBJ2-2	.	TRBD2	TGCGCCAGCACCCTTTTCTACGGGGGGGGCCCCGGGGAGCTGTTTTTT	CASTLFYGGGPGELFF
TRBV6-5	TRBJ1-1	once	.	TGTGCAATTACGGCTAGAGCCCAAAACACTGAAGCTTTCTTT	CAITARAQNTEAFF
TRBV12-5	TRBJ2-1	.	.	TGTGCTAGTGGTTCGAGGGTTGGTGAGCAGTTCTTC	CASGSRVGEQFF
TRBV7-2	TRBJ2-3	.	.	TGTGCCAGCAGCTTATTCGCGGGGACTAGCACAGATACGCAGTATTTT	CASSLFAGTSTDTQYF
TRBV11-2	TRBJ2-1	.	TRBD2	TGTGCCAGCAGCTTAGCCGGACTAGCGCTGAGCTCCTACAATGAGCAGTTCTTC	CASSLAGLALSSYNEQFF
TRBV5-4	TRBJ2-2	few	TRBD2	TGTGCCAGCCGGGTCGGGGGGTACGCGAACACCGGGGAGCTGTTTTTT	CASRVGGYANTGELFF
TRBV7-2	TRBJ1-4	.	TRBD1	TGTGCCAGCAGCTTAAACGGCGTTGGGGGACAGGGGGGTGAAAAACTGTTTTTT	CASSLNGVGGQGGEKLFF
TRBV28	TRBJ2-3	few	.	TGTGCCAGCAGCCCACCCTCTATCGGGTCCCGGACAGATACGCAGTATTTT	CASSPPSIGSRTDTQYF
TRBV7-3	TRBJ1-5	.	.	TGTGCCAGCAGCTCACAGGGTACGGGACAGCCCCAGCATTTT	CASSSQGTGQPQHF
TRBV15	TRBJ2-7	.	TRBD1	TGTGCCACCAGCAGACCGGGACAGGGATCCTACGAGCAGTACTTC	CATSRPGQGSYEQYF
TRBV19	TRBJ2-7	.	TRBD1	TGTGCCAGTAGTATGACAGGGACCTACGAGCAGTACTTC	CASSMTGTYEQYF
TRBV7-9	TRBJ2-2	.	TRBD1	TGTGCCAGCAGCCCCGACAGGGTAAAACTCGGGGAGCTGTTTTTT	CASSPDRVKLGELFF
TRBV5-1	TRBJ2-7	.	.	TGCGCCAGCAGCTTGGCAGGGCTATACGAGCAGTACTTC	CASSLAGLYEQYF
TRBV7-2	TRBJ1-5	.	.	TGTGCCAGCAGCCCCAGCGGGGCGAGGAATCAGCCCCAGCATTTT	CASSPSGARNQPQHF
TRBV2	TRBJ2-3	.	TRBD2	TGTGCCAGCAGTCGTAGCGGGGGGAGATCAGATACGCAGTATTTT	CASSRSGGRSDTQYF
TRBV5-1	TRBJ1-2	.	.	TGCGCCAGCAGCTTCCAGGGAAACTGGGGCTACACCTTC	CASSFQGNWGYTF
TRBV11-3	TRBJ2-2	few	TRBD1	TGTGCCAGCAGCTTAGTCAGGGGGCCAACCGGGGAGCTGTTTTTT	CASSLVRGPTGELFF
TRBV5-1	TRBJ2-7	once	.	TGCGCCAGCAGCGCCTCGGGAGAGCAGTACTTC	CASSASGEQYF
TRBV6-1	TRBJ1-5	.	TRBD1	TGTGCCAGCTCGGGACAGGGCGCGACCAATCAGCCCCAGCATTTT	CASSGQGATNQPQHF
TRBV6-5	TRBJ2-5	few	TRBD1	TGTGCCAGCAGTTACAGGACAGGGTTAGAGACCCAGTACTTC	CASSYRTGLETQYF
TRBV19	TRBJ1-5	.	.	TGTGCCAGTAGTATGCGGGGCCCTTATAGCAATCAGCCCCAGCATTTT	CASSMRGPYSNQPQHF
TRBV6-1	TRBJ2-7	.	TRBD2	TGTGCCAGCAGAACCGAATTACTAGCGGCCGAGCAGTACTTC	CASRTELLAAEQYF
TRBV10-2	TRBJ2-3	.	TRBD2	TGCGCCAGCAGTGCGTCGTCGGGGGGGCCCCAAGATACGCAGTATTTT	CASSASSGGPQDTQYF
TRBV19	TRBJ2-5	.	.	TGTGCCAGTAGTAGGGACCCTCAGGGGAAAGAGACCCAGTACTTC	CASSRDPQGKETQYF